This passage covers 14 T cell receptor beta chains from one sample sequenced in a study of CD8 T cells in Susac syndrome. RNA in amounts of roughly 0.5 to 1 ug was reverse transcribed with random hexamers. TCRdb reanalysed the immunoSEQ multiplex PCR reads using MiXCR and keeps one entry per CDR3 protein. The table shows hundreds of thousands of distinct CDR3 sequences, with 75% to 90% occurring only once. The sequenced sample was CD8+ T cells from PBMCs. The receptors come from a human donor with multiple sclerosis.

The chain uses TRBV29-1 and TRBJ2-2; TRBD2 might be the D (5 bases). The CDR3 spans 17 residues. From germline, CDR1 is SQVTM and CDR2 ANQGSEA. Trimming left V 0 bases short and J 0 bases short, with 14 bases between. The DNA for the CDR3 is TGCAGCGTTGAAGATGAGGGCTTGCAGACGAACACCGGGGAGCTGTTTTTT. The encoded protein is CSVEDEGLQTNTGELFF.

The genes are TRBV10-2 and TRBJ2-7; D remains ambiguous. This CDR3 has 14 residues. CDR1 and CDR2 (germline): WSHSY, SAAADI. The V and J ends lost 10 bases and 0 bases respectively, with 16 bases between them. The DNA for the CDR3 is TGCGCCACCTCATCTGGTTACAGCTCCTACGAGCAGTACTTC. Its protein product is CATSSGYSSYEQYF.

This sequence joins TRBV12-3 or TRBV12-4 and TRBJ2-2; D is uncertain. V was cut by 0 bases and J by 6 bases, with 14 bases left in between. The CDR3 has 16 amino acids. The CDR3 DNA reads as TGTGCCAGCAGTTTAGCGACTGCCCTGATGGCCGGGGAGCTGTTTTTT. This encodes CASSLATALMAGELFF.

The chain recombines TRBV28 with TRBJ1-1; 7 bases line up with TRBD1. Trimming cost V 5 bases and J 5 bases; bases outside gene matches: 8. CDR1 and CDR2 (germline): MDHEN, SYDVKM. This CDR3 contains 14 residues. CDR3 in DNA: TGTGCCAGCAGTATCACAGGGGCTCTGACTGAAGCTTTCTTT. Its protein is CASSITGALTEAFF.

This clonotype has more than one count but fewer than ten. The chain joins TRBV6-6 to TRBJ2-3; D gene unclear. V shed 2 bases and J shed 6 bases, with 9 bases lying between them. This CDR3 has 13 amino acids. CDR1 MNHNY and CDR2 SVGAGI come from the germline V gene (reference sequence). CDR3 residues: CASSYGSADTQYF. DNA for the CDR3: TGTGCCAGCAGTTACGGGTCAGCTGATACGCAGTATTTT.

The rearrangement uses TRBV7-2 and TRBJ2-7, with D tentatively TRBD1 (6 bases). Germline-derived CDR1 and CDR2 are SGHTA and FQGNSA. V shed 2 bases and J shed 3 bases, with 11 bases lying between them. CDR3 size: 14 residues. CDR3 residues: CASSLSARGYEQYF. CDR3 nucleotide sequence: TGTGCCAGCAGCTTATCGGCCAGGGGCTACGAGCAGTACTTC.

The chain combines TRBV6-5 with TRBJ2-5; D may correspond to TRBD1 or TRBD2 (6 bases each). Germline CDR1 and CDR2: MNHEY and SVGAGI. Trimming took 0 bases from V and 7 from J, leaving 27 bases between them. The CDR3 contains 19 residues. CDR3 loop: CASSYSFPPGGPDQGTQYF. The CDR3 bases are TGTGCCAGCAGTTACTCCTTTCCGCCCGGGGGCCCCGATCAGGGGACCCAGTACTTC.

CDR3 residues: CASSPGGDNYGYTF. The CDR3 DNA reads TGCGCCAGCAGCCCCGGCGGAGATAACTATGGCTACACCTTC. The chain has TRBV4-1 and TRBJ1-2, with D unresolved. Trimming shortened V by 4 bases and J by 1 base, and 10 bases separated the two germline ends. The germline gives CDR1 MGHRA, CDR2 YSYEKL. The CDR3 totals 14 residues.

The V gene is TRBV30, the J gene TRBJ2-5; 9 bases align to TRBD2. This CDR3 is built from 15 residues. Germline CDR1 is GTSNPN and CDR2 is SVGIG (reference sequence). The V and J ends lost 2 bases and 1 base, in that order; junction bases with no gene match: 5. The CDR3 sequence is CAWSTVAGVQETQYF. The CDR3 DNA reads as TGTGCCTGGAGTACAGTAGCGGGAGTCCAAGAGACCCAGTACTTC. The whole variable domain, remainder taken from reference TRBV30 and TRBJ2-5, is SQTIHQWPATLVQPVGSPLSLECTVEGTSNPNLYWYRQAAGRGLQLLFYSVGIGQISSEVPQNLSASRPQDRQFILSSKKLLLSDSGFYLCAWSTVAGVQETQYFGPGTRLLVL.

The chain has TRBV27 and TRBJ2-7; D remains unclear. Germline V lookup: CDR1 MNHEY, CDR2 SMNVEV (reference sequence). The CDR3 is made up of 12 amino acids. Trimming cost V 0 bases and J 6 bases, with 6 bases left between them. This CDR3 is CASSLSMGEQYF. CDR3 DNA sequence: TGTGCCAGCAGTTTATCAATGGGCGAGCAGTACTTC.

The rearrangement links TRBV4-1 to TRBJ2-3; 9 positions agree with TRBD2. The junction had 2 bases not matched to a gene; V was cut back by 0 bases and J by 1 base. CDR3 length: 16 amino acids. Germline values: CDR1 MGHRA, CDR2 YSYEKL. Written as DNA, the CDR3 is TGCGCCAGCAGCCAAGAGGCGGGGGGGGGCACAGATACGCAGTATTTT. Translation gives CASSQEAGGGTDTQYF.

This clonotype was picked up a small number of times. CDR3 residues: CASGLAGSYEQYF. As DNA, the CDR3 is TGTGCCAGTGGACTAGCGGGTAGCTACGAGCAGTACTTC. This sequence joins TRBV19 and TRBJ2-7, with 11 bases fitting TRBD2. Germline V CDR1 and CDR2: LNHDA, SQIVND (reference sequence). V lost 8 bases and J lost 3; bases outside the gene matches: 3. The CDR3 spans 13 residues.

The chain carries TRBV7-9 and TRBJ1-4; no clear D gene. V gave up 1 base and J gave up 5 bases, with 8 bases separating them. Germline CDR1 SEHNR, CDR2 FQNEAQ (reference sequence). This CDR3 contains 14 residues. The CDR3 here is CASSLVTPNEKLFF. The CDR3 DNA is TGTGCCAGCAGCTTAGTAACCCCGAATGAAAAACTGTTTTTT.

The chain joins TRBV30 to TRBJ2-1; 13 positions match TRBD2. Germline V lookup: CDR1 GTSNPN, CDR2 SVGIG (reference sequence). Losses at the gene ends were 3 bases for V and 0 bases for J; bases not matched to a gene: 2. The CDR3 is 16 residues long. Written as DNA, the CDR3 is TGTGCCTGGAGGGGACTAGCGGGAAACTCCTACAATGAGCAGTTCTTC. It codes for CAWRGLAGNSYNEQFF.